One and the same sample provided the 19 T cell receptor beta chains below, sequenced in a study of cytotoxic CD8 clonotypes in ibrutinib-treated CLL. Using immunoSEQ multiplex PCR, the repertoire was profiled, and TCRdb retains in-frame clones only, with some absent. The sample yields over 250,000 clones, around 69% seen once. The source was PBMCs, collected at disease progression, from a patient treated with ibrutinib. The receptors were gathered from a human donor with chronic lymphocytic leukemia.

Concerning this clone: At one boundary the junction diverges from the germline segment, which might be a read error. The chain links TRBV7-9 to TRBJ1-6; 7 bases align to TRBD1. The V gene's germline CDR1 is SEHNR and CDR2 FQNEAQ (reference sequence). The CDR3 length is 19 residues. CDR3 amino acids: CANSTAPGTASSYNSPLHF. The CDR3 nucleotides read TGTGCCAACAGCACAGCACCCGGGACAGCAAGCTCCTATAATTCACCCCTCCACTTT.

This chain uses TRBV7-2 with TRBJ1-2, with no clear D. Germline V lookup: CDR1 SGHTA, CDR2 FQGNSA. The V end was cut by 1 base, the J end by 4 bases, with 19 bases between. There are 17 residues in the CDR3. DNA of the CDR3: TGTGCCAGCAGCTTAGAGACTAGGCAGGCTGGAGGCTATGGCTACACCTTC. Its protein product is CASSLETRQAGGYGYTF.

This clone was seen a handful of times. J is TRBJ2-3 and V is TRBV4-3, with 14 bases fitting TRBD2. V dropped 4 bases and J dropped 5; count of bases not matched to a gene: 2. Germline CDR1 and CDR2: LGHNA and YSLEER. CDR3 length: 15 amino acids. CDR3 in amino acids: CASSLGTSGRDTQYF. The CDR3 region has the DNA TGCGCCAGCAGCCTCGGGACTAGCGGGAGAGATACGCAGTATTTT.

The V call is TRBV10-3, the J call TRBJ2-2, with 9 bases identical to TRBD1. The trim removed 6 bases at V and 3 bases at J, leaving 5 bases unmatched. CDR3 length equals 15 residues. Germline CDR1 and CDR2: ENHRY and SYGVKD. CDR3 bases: TGTGCCATCAGGGACAGGGGAGTGCACACCGGGGAGCTGTTTTTT. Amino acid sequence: CAIRDRGVHTGELFF.

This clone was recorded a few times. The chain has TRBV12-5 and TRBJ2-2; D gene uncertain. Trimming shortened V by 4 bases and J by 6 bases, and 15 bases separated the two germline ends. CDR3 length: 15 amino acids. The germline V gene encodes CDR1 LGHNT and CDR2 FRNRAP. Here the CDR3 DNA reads TGTGCTAGTGGTTCTCCGGCCATTGGGGCCGGGGAGCTGTTTTTT. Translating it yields CASGSPAIGAGELFF.

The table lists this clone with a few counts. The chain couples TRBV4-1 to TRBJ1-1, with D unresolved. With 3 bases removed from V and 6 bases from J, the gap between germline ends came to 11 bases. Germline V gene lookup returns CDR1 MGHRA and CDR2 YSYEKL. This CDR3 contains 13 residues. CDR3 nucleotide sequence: TGCGCCAGCAGCCAGTCCGAATGGGCTGAAGCTTTCTTT. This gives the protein CASSQSEWAEAFF.

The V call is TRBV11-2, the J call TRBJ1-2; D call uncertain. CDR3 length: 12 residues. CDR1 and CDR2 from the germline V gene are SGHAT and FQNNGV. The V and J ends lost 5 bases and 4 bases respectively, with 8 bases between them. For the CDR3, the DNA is TGTGCCAGCAGCCGACGGACCTATGGCTACACCTTC. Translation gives CASSRRTYGYTF. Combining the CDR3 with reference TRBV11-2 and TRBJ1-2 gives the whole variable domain EAGVAQSPRYKIIEKRQSVAFWCNPISGHATLYWYQQILGQGPKLLIQFQNNGVVDDSQLPKDRFSAERLKGVDSTLKIQPAKLEDSAVYLCASSRRTYGYTFGSGTRLTVV.

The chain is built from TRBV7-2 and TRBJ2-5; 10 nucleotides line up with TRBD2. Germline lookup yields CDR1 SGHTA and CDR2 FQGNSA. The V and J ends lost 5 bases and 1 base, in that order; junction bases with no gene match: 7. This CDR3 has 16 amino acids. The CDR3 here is CASSPTSGASQETQYF. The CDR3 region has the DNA TGTGCCAGCAGCCCCACTAGCGGGGCCTCCCAAGAGACCCAGTACTTC. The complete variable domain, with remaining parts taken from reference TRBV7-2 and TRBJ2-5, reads GAGVSQSPSNKVTEKGKDVELRCDPISGHTALYWYRQSLGQGLEFLIYFQGNSAPDKSGLPSDRFSAERTGGSVSTLTIQRTQQEDSAVYLCASSPTSGASQETQYFGPGTRLLVL.

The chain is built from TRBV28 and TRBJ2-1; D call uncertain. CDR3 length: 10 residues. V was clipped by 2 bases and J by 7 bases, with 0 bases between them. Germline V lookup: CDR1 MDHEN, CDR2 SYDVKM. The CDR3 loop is CASSLNEQFF. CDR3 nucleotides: TGTGCCAGCAGTTTAAATGAGCAGTTCTTC.

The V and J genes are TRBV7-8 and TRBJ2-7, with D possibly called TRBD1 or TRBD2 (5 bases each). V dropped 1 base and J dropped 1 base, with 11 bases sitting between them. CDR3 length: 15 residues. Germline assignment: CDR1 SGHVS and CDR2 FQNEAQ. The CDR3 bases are TGTGCCAGCAGCTTAGGGCTGGGACCATCCTACGAGCAGTACTTC. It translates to CASSLGLGPSYEQYF.

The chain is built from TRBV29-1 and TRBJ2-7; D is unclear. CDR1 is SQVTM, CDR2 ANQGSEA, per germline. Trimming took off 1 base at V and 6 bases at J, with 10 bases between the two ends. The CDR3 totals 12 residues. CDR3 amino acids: CSVEVVVGEQYF. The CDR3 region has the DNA TGCAGCGTTGAAGTCGTGGTAGGCGAGCAGTACTTC.

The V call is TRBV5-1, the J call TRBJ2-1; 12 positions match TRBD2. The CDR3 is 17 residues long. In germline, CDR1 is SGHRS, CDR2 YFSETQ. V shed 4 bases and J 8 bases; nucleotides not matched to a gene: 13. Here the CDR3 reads CASSLALAGGAWDEQFF. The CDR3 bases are TGCGCCAGCAGCCTGGCGCTAGCGGGAGGGGCTTGGGATGAGCAGTTCTTC. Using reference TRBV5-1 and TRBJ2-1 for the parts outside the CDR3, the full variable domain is KAGVTQTPRYLIKTRGQQVTLSCSPISGHRSVSWYQQTPGQGLQFLFEYFSETQRNKGNFPGRFSGRQFSNSRSEMNVSTLELGDSALYLCASSLALAGGAWDEQFFGPGTRLTVL.

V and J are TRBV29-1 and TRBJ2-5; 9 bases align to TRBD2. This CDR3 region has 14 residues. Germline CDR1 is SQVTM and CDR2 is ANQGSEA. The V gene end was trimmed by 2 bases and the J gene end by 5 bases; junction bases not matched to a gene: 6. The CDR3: CSVESLAGSETQYF. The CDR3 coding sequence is TGCAGCGTTGAATCACTAGCGGGTTCCGAGACCCAGTACTTC.

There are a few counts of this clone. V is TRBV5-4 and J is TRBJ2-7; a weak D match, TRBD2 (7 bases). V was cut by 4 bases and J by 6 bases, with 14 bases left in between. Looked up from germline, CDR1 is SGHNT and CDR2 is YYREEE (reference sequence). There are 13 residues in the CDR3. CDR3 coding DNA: TGTGCCAGCAGCCTCGCGGCGGGGGCCGAGCAGTACTTC. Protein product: CASSLAAGAEQYF.

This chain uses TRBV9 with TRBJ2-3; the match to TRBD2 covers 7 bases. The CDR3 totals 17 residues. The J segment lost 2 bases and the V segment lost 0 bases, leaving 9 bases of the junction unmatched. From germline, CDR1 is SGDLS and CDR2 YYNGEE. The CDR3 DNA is TGTGCCAGCAGCGTAGCCCCGTCGGGGGGTCACACAGATACGCAGTATTTT. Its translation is CASSVAPSGGHTDTQYF.

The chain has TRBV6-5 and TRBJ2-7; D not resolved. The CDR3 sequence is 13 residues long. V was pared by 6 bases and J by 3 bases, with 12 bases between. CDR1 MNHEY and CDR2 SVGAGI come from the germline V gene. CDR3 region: CASRVGRSYEQYF. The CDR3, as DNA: TGTGCCAGCAGGGTAGGTAGAAGCTACGAGCAGTACTTC.

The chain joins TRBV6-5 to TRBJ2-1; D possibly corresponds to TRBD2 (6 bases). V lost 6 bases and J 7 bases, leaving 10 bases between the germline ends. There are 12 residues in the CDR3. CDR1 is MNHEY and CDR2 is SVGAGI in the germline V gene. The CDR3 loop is CASRGAGNEQFF. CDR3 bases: TGTGCCAGCAGAGGGGCGGGAAATGAGCAGTTCTTC.

This chain's CDR3 is CASSSGGSYNEQFF. CDR3 DNA sequence: TGTGCCAGTTCTAGCGGGGGGTCCTACAATGAGCAGTTCTTC. The chain joins TRBV2 to TRBJ2-1, with 11 nucleotides matching TRBD2. The V gene end was trimmed by 9 bases and the J gene end by 1 base; junction bases not matched to a gene: 2. Looked up from germline, CDR1 is SNHLY and CDR2 is FYNNEI. There are 14 residues in the CDR3.

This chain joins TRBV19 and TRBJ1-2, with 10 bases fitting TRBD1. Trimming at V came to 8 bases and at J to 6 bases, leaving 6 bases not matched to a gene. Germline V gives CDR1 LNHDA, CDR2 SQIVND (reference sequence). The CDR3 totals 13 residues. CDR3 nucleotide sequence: TGTGCCAGTTGCGACAGGGGGCGTAATGGCTACACCTTC. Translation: CASCDRGRNGYTF.